This TCR beta chain was documented in a study of cytomegalovirus exposure and HLA in healthy donors. Study-wide background: HLA-typed donors were the source of about 85 million unique TCRs held in an early data release.

Concerning this clone itself: The antigen is not known.

Findings and caveats of the study: Reports state that TCR beta sequences accurately predicted most subjects' HLA-A and HLA-B alleles.

The germline CDR1 and CDR2 sequences are MDHEN and SYDVKM. With V trimmed by 8 bases and J by 5 bases, 12 bases remained unmatched. This CDR3 contains 15 residues. The PCR ran on 60 Vbeta and 13 Jbeta primers. TCRdb's copy holds only in-frame clones and misses some; the assay was immunoSEQ multiplex PCR. The table records around 45,000 clones, roughly half of them present only once. This clonotype was obtained from a man in his sixties in good health and CMV-seronegative. The chain employs TRBV28 and TRBJ2-1, with TRBD1 matching 7 bases. The sample comprised PBMCs. The CDR3: CASRTQTGRDNEQFF. CDR3 nucleotide sequence: TGTGCCAGCCGCACCCAGACAGGGAGAGACAATGAGCAGTTCTTC.